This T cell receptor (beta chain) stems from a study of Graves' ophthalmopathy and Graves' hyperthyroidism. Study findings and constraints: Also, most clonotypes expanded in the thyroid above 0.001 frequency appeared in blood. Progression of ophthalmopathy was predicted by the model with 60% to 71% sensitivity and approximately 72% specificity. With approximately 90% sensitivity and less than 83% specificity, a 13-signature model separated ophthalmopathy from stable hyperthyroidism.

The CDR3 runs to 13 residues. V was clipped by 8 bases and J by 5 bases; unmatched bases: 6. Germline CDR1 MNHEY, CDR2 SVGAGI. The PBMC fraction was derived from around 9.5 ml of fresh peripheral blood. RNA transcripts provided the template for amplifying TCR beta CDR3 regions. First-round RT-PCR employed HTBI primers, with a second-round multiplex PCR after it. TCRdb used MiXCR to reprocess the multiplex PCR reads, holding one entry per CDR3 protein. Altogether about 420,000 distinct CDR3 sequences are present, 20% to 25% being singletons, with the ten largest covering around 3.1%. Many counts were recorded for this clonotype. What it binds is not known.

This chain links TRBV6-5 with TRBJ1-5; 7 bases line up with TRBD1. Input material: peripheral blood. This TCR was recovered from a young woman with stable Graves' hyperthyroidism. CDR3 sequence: CASGQEGYQPQHF. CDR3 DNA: TGTGCCAGCGGACAGGAAGGGTATCAGCCCCAGCATTTT.